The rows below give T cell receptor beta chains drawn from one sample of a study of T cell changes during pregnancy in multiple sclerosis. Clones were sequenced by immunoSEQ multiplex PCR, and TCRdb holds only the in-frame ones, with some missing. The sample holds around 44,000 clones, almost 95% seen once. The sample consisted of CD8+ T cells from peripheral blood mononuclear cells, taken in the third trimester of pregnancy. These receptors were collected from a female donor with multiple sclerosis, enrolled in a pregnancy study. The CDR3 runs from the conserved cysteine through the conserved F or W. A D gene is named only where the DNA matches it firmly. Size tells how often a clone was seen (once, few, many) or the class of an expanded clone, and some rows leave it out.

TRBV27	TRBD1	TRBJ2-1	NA	CASSSGTGGRDEQFF	TGTGCCAGCAGCTCCGGGACAGGGGGCAGGGATGAGCAGTTCTTC
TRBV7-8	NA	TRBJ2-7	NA	CASSLVSGPSYEQYF	TGTGCCAGCAGCTTAGTAAGCGGCCCTTCATACGAGCAGTACTTC
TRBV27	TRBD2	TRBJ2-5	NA	CASSLLAGEPETQYF	TGTGCCAGCAGTCTACTAGCGGGAGAACCAGAGACCCAGTACTTC
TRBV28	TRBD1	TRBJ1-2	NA	CASALAGTGYGYTF	TGTGCCAGCGCCCTCGCCGGGACAGGCTATGGCTACACCTTC
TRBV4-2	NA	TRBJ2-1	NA	CASSPRGASSYNEQFF	TGTGCCAGCAGCCCCAGGGGAGCGAGCTCCTACAATGAGCAGTTCTTC
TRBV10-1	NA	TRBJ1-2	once	CASNSMGADYGYTF	TGCGCCAGCAATTCAATGGGGGCTGACTATGGCTACACCTTC
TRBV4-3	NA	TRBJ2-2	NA	CASSQDVVEAGELFF	TGCGCCAGCAGCCAAGATGTGGTAGAGGCCGGGGAGCTGTTTTTT
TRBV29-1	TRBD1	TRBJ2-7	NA	CSVGRDRAGEQYF	TGCAGCGTTGGTCGGGACAGGGCTGGCGAGCAGTACTTC
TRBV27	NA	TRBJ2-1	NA	CASSDRQNNEQFF	TGTGCCAGCAGCGACCGACAGAACAATGAGCAGTTCTTC
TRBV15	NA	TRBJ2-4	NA	CATSSWGVAKNIQYF	TGTGCCACCAGCAGCTGGGGGGTAGCCAAAAACATTCAGTACTTC
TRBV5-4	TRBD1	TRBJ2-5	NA	CASSIWTGEETQYF	TGTGCCAGCAGCATCTGGACAGGGGAAGAGACCCAGTACTTC
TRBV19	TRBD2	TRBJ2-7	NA	CASSIGAGVDYEQYF	TGTGCCAGTAGTATAGGAGCGGGGGTGGACTACGAGCAGTACTTC
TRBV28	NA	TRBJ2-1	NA	CASSLGFTSVNEQFF	TGTGCCAGCAGTTTGGGGTTCACTAGTGTCAATGAGCAGTTCTTC
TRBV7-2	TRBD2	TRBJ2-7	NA	CASSSWEGLAGGPGEQYF	TGTGCCAGCAGCTCCTGGGAGGGACTAGCGGGAGGGCCGGGGGAGCAGTACTTC
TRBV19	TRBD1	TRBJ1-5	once	CASSILTGNQPQHF	TGTGCCAGTAGTATCCTGACAGGGAATCAGCCCCAGCATTTT
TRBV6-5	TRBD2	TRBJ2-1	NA	CASSSAGESYNEQFF	TGTGCCAGCAGCTCAGCGGGAGAAAGCTACAATGAGCAGTTCTTC
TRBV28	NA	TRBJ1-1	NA	CASSLLANTEAFF	TGTGCCAGCAGTTTACTGGCGAACACTGAAGCTTTCTTT
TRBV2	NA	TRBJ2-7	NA	CASNLALGQYEQYF	TGTGCCAGCAACCTAGCGCTAGGTCAGTACGAGCAGTACTTC
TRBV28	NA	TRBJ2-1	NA	CASEEGQGSYNEQFF	TGTGCCAGCGAGGAGGGGCAGGGATCCTACAATGAGCAGTTCTTC
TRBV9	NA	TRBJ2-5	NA	CASSGAGISETQYF	TGTGCCAGCAGCGGGGCAGGCATCTCGGAGACCCAGTACTTC
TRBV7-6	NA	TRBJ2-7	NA	CASSLYRTSYTYEQYF	TGTGCCAGCAGCTTATACAGAACGTCCTACACCTACGAGCAGTACTTC
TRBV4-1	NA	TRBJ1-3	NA	CASSQEFHSGNTIYF	TGCGCCAGCAGCCAAGAGTTTCACTCTGGAAACACCATATATTTT
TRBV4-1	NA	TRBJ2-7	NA	CASSQVGPYEQYF	TGCGCCAGCAGCCAAGTGGGGCCCTACGAGCAGTACTTC
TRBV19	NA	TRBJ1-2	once	CASSNGQTYYGYTF	TGTGCCAGTAGTAACGGACAGACCTACTATGGCTACACCTTC
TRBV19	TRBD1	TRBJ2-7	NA	CASSIMTGSTYEQYF	TGTGCCAGTAGTATTATGACAGGGAGCACCTATGAGCAGTACTTC
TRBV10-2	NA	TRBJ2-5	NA	CASSVVPGDYREETQYF	TGCGCCAGCAGTGTCGTTCCGGGGGACTACAGGGAAGAGACCCAGTACTTC
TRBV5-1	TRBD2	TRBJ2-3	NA	CASSPVRLAGTDTQYF	TGCGCCAGCAGCCCTGTCCGTCTAGCGGGCACAGATACGCAGTATTTT
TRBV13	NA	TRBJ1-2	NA	CASSLGTAYNYGYTF	TGTGCCAGCAGCTTAGGGACAGCCTATAACTATGGCTACACCTTC
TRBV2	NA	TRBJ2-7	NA	CASSEIDRSLENEQYF	TGTGCCAGCAGTGAAATCGACAGGTCCTTGGAGAACGAGCAGTACTTC
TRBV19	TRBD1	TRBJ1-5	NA	CASSAGQKNQPQHF	TGTGCCAGTAGTGCGGGACAGAAAAATCAGCCCCAGCATTTT
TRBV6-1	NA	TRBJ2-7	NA	CASRVAGTNYEQYF	TGTGCCAGCCGGGTTGCCGGGACAAACTACGAGCAGTACTTC
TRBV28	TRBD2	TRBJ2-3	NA	CASSLWLAGVTDTQYF	TGTGCCAGCAGTTTATGGCTAGCGGGAGTCACAGATACGCAGTATTTT
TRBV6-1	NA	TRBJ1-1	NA	CASSLSGKWTEAFF	TGTGCCAGCAGTCTATCAGGGAAATGGACTGAAGCTTTCTTT